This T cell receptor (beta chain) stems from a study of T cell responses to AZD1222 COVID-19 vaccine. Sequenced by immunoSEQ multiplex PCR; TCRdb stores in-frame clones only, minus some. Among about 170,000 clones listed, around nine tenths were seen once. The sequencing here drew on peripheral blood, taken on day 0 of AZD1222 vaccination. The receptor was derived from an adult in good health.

The CDR3 coding sequence is TGTGCCAGCAGCTTGGGGACTGCGCTAGCCAAAAACATTCAGTACTTC. Translating it yields CASSLGTALAKNIQYF. V usage is TRBV5-8 and J usage is TRBJ2-4; a weak D match, TRBD2 (5 bases). CDR3 size: 16 residues. Germline V gene sequence: CDR1 SGHTS, CDR2 YDEGEE. V lost 0 bases and J 0 bases, leaving 10 bases between the germline ends.